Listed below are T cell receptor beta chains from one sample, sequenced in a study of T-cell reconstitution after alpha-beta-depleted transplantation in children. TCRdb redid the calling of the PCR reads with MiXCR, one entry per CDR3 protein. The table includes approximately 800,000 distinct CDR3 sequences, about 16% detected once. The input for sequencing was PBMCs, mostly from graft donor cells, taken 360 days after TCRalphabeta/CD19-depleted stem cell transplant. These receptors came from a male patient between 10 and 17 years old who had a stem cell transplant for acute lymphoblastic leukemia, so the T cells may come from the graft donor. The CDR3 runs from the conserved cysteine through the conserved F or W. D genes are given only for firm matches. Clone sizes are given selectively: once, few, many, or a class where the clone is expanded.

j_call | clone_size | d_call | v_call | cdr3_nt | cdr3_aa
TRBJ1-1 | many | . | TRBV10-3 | TGTGCCATCAGTGAGGGGTCTGACACTGAAGCTTTCTTT | CAISEGSDTEAFF
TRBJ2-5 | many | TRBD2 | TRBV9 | TGTGCCAGCAGCGTTTGGACTAGCGGGAGTCAAGAGACCCAGTACTTC | CASSVWTSGSQETQYF
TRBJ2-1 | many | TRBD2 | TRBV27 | TGTGCCAGCACCCCCGGGACTAGCGAATACAATGAGCAGTTCTTC | CASTPGTSEYNEQFF
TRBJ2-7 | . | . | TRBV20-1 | TGCAGTGCTAGAGATTACGGCAGCGCTTCCTACGAGCAGTACTTC | CSARDYGSASYEQYF
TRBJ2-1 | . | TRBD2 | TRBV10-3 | TGTGCCATCAGTGGGGGACTAGCGGGAGATGGTGAGCAGTTCTTC | CAISGGLAGDGEQFF
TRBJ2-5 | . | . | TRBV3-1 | TGTGCCAGCAGCCAAGTCGAGGTGTCTCAGGAGACCCAGTACTTC | CASSQVEVSQETQYF
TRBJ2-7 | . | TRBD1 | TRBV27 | TGTGCCAGCAGTTTCTCGACAGGGTGGCGCGAGCAGTACTTC | CASSFSTGWREQYF
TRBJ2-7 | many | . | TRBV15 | TGTGCCACCAGCAAACAGACAGGGAGGTCCTACGAGCAGTACTTC | CATSKQTGRSYEQYF
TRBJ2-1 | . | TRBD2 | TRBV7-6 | TGTGCCAGCAGACCTCCAGGGAGGGATGAGCAGTTCTTC | CASRPPGRDEQFF
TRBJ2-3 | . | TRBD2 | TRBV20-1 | TGCAGTGCTCCTCGGACTAGCGGCCCAGATACGCAGTATTTT | CSAPRTSGPDTQYF
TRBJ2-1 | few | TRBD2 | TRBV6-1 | TGTGCCAGCAGACAGGGACTAGGCCCCTACAATGAGCAGTTCTTC | CASRQGLGPYNEQFF
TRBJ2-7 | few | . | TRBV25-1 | TGTAGGGATCGACGTAACTCCTACGAGCAGTACTTC | CRDRRNSYEQYF